Detailed here is one TCR beta chain. Its cognate antigen is unknown. The data derive from a study of T cell responses to AZD1222 COVID-19 vaccine. Only in-frame clones appear in the TCRdb table, and some are missing; sequencing was by immunoSEQ multiplex PCR. Of about 140,000 clones listed, over 85% were seen once; the top ten hold 0.7% to 1%. Study observations and caveats: Spike-spanning, vaccine-associated CD4 TCRs were dominant at 160-218 and 743-854. Donors in the cohort were predominantly white British and more often female, and clonal diversity was possibly underestimated.

Trimming cost V 3 bases and J 3 bases, with 5 bases left between them. Per the germline V gene, CDR1 is DFQATT and CDR2 is SNEGSKA (reference sequence). This CDR3 has 11 residues. Sequences were derived from peripheral blood, sampled on day 0 of MenACWY control vaccination. The chain links TRBV20-1 to TRBJ1-2, with D uncertain. This clonotype originated in an adult in good health. For the CDR3, the DNA is TGCAGTGCTAGGAGTCACTATGGCTACACCTTC. It encodes CSARSHYGYTF.